The 13 T cell receptor beta chains presented below share a single source sample, sequenced in a study of blood T cells in healthy people across ages. A sample-barcoded 5' primer and a J-beta primer mix were used in a second PCR of about 7 to 12 cycles. One entry per CDR3 protein results from TCRdb running MiXCR on the 5' RACE reads. The table shows roughly 560,000 distinct CDR3 sequences, with less than 25% occurring only once. These data were also reused for a study on T cells of mothers and their children.

Sequenced input: blood. The receptors come from a boy between 10 and 17 years old in good health.

The J gene is TRBJ2-2, the V gene TRBV5-1; D not certain. Trimming took off 2 bases at V and 2 bases at J, with 7 bases between the two ends. Germline lookup yields CDR1 SGHRS and CDR2 YFSETQ. The CDR3 loop spans 14 amino acids. In DNA form, the CDR3 reads TGCGCCAGCAGCTTAAAGCTAAACACCGGGGAGCTGTTTTTT. As protein: CASSLKLNTGELFF.

This clonotype occurred a few times. In DNA, the CDR3 is TGTGCCAGCAGCTTGGACAGCAGTCCCCTAGGTGAAAAACTGTTTTTT. As protein: CASSLDSSPLGEKLFF. The gene calls are TRBV5-5 and TRBJ1-4, with D uncertain. Germline assignment: CDR1 SGHKS and CDR2 YYEKEE (reference sequence). This CDR3 is built from 16 residues. The V and J ends lost 0 bases and 7 bases respectively, with 16 bases between them.

The chain carries TRBV7-9 and TRBJ1-4, with 7 bases identical to TRBD1. The CDR3 is made up of 16 amino acids. The V segment lost 1 base and the J segment 8 bases; nucleotides outside the gene matches: 10. Germline loops: CDR1 SEHNR, CDR2 FQNEAQ (reference sequence). The DNA for the CDR3 is TGTGCCAGCAGCTTAGAGTCCCCCTCAGGGGGAGAAAAACTGTTTTTT. It translates to CASSLESPSGGEKLFF.

This clonotype was detected a few times. The J gene is TRBJ2-1, the V gene TRBV20-1, with D possibly being TRBD1 (5 bases). Germline lookup yields CDR1 DFQATT and CDR2 SNEGSKA (reference sequence). This CDR3 has 14 amino acids. Trimming pared 3 bases from V and 1 base from J, leaving 10 bases between. In DNA form, the CDR3 reads TGCAGTGCTAGCGACGCAGGGTCCTACAATGAGCAGTTCTTC. Its protein product is CSASDAGSYNEQFF.

This clonotype was observed many times. The genes are TRBV4-3 and TRBJ1-3; D unresolved. The CDR3 loop spans 13 amino acids. The germline V and J ends were trimmed by 0 bases and 4 bases, with 4 bases remaining between them. The germline V gene encodes CDR1 LGHNA and CDR2 YSLEER. The CDR3, as DNA: TGCGCCAGCAGCCAAGACAAAGGAAACACCATATATTTT. It translates to CASSQDKGNTIYF.

This clonotype was observed a handful of times. The chain couples TRBV2 to TRBJ2-5; 9 positions agree with TRBD1. Near its end, the DNA agrees better with TRBJ2-1, so the J call may be wrong. The CDR3 is made up of 14 amino acids. Germline V gives CDR1 SNHLY, CDR2 FYNNEI. The CDR3 is CASLFGQGQNEQFF. The DNA for the CDR3 is TGTGCCAGCCTATTCGGACAGGGGCAAAATGAGCAGTTCTTC.

This clonotype was seen more than once but under ten times. The CDR3 sequence: CASSLDGATSTDTQYF. In nucleotides, the CDR3 is TGCGCCAGCAGCTTGGATGGGGCCACTAGCACAGATACGCAGTATTTT. The V call is TRBV5-1, the J call TRBJ2-3, with TRBD1 as a possible D gene (5 bases). Germline V gene sequence: CDR1 SGHRS, CDR2 YFSETQ. This CDR3 contains 16 residues. V gave up 0 bases and J gave up 0 bases, with 11 bases separating them.

This clonotype was detected only a few times. The junction and the germline gene differ at one end; a read error may be behind it. The chain combines TRBV6-5 with TRBJ1-5; 9 bases map to TRBD1. The CDR3 runs 15 residues. From germline, CDR1 is MNHEY and CDR2 SVGAGI. In DNA form, the CDR3 reads TGTGCCGGCAGTTACCCGGGACAGGGTCATCAGCCCCAGCATTTT. Its protein is CAGSYPGQGHQPQHF.

The CDR3 nucleotides read TGTGCCAGCAGCTTAGGGGGGCGGCTTCTGGAATCCTACGAGCAGTACTTC. Encoded protein: CASSLGGRLLESYEQYF. The rearrangement joins TRBV7-9 to TRBJ2-7; D is perhaps TRBD1 (6 bases). Looked up from germline, CDR1 is SEHNR and CDR2 is FQNEAQ (reference sequence). V shed 1 base and J shed 1 base, with 17 bases lying between them. There are 17 residues in the CDR3.

This sequence joins TRBV30 and TRBJ2-3; 8 nucleotides align to TRBD1. Germline V gene lookup returns CDR1 GTSNPN and CDR2 SVGIG (reference sequence). The CDR3 runs 15 residues. The V gene end was trimmed by 2 bases and the J gene end by 4 bases; junction bases not matched to a gene: 8. The CDR3 region is CAWSTGQGVSDTQYF. CDR3 DNA sequence: TGTGCCTGGAGTACAGGACAGGGAGTATCAGATACGCAGTATTTT.

The chain links TRBV7-9 to TRBJ2-3, with a weak D call TRBD1 (5 bases). V was trimmed by 0 bases and J by 1 base, leaving 8 bases between them. The CDR3 is 15 amino acids. Germline CDR1 reads SEHNR; CDR2 reads FQNEAQ (reference sequence). This CDR3 reads CASSLAQGRTDTQYF. CDR3 bases: TGTGCCAGCAGCTTAGCGCAGGGTCGCACAGATACGCAGTATTTT.

This chain connects TRBV7-2 to TRBJ2-5, with D possibly being TRBD2 (7 bases). The J call may be wrong; the DNA end is better matched by TRBJ2-1. The CDR3 covers 13 residues. Germline CDR1 is SGHTA and CDR2 is FQGNSA. CDR3 in amino acids: CASSRGGGLEQFF. Written as DNA, the CDR3 is TGTGCCAGCAGCCGAGGGGGGGGTCTTGAGCAGTTCTTC.

This clonotype turned up a few times. This sequence joins TRBV7-3 and TRBJ2-1; a possible D gene is TRBD2 (6 bases). V lost 0 bases and J lost 6, with 12 bases in between. CDR3 length: 15 amino acids. CDR1 SGHTA and CDR2 FQGTGA come from the germline V gene. The CDR3 is CASSLTGLSGNEQFF. CDR3 DNA: TGTGCCAGCAGCTTAACGGGACTTTCCGGCAATGAGCAGTTCTTC.